This T cell receptor beta chain comes out of a study of OX40 agonist ivuxolimab in advanced cancers. On this clone itself: Its antigen is as yet unknown.

Here immunoSEQ multiplex PCR was the method, and the copy in TCRdb shows in-frame clones only, minus some. The sample includes roughly 60,000 clones, under 95% of them seen just once. CDR3 length: 14 residues. Per germline, CDR1 SGHAT and CDR2 FQNNGV. The V end was cut by 2 bases, the J end by 1 base, with 8 bases between. Regarding the study as a whole: By week 6 at 0.1 to 3.0 mg/kg, blood CD4+ and CD8+ T cells had expanded clonally.

The sample here was CD4+ or CD8+ T cells sorted from blood, taken in a trial of the OX40 agonist ivuxolimab. The clonotype comes from an adult with an advanced solid tumor such as melanoma, head and neck, liver or kidney cancer. The chain joins TRBV11-2 to TRBJ2-5; D may be TRBD1 (6 bases). CDR3 amino acids: CASSLRGGQETQYF. CDR3 DNA: TGTGCCAGCAGCTTAAGAGGGGGCCAAGAGACCCAGTACTTC.